These 18 T cell receptor beta chains originate from one sample sequenced in a study of T cells after posttransplantation cyclophosphamide. The protocol was immunoSEQ multiplex PCR, while the TCRdb copy is restricted to in-frame clones and leaves out a portion. This sample has over 20,000 clones, each found more than once. Sample: PBMCs. These receptors were collected from a man aged 45 to 65 in good health, CMV-negative, and a related stem cell transplant donor.

This clone was seen repeatedly, ten times or more. The V and J genes are TRBV6-4 and TRBJ1-1; 8 bases match TRBD1. CDR3 size: 14 residues. V shed 10 bases, J shed 5 bases, and the junction held 12 bases outside the gene matches. CDR1 MRHNA and CDR2 SNTAGT come from the germline V gene. The CDR3 is CATSTGTGGTEAFF. For the CDR3, the DNA is TGTGCCACCTCTACCGGGACAGGTGGGACTGAAGCTTTCTTT.

This clone showed up many times. CDR3 loop: CASRAGGTYNEQFF. DNA for the CDR3: TGTGCCAGCAGGGCGGGGGGGACCTACAATGAGCAGTTCTTC. The V gene is TRBV6-1, the J gene TRBJ2-1; 9 bases are shared with TRBD2. CDR3 length: 14 amino acids. Germline trimming cut 6 bases from V and 2 bases from J; bases unmatched to any gene: 2. Germline V gene data show CDR1 as MNHNS and CDR2 as SASEGT.

This clone came up many times. The V call is TRBV21-1, the J call TRBJ2-3; the D segment call TRBD2 is taken from the table without a DNA check. TRBV21-1 corresponds to a pseudogene. The CDR3 totals 15 residues. CDR3 coding DNA: TGTGCCAGCAGCAAAGAGGAGCTTTGCACAGATACGCAGTATTTT. As protein: CASSKEELCTDTQYF.

This clone has a count of ten or more. V and J are TRBV7-2 and TRBJ2-3; possibly TRBD1 for D (5 bases). The CDR3 runs 15 residues. From germline, CDR1 is SGHTA and CDR2 FQGNSA. Trimming removed 1 base at V and 2 bases at J, with 10 bases between. The CDR3 region has the DNA TGTGCCAGCAGCTTAGTTGTGGGGCTCACAGATACGCAGTATTTT. It yields the protein CASSLVVGLTDTQYF.

This clone was counted ten times or more. The chain employs TRBV7-8 and TRBJ2-3, with 10 bases fitting TRBD1. The V segment lost 1 base and the J segment 4 bases; nucleotides outside the gene matches: 8. The length of the CDR3 is 17 residues. Germline CDR1 is SGHVS and CDR2 is FQNEAQ. In nucleotides, the CDR3 is TGTGCCAGCAGCTTAGTTGGAGGGACAGGGGTAGCAGATACGCAGTATTTT. This sequence encodes CASSLVGGTGVADTQYF.

This clone came up many times. V and J are TRBV29-1 and TRBJ2-7; a weak D match, TRBD1 (6 bases). V shed 3 bases and J shed 5 bases, with 8 bases lying between them. The CDR3 spans 11 residues. The germline V gene has CDR1 SQVTM and CDR2 ANQGSEA. For the CDR3, the DNA is TGCAGCGTTGACAGGGGAGACGAGCAGTACTTC. Protein product: CSVDRGDEQYF.

In its sample, this clone was seen many times. The V and J genes are TRBV1 and TRBJ2-5; the tabulated D call, TRBD2, remains unverified against the DNA. TRBV1 is described as a pseudogene. The CDR3 extends over 14 amino acids. CDR3 DNA: TGCACCAGCAGCCGGGGGGGGGCCCGAGAGACCCAGTACTTC. Protein: CTSSRGGARETQYF.

At least ten counts were recorded for this clone. The rearrangement uses TRBV19 and TRBJ2-2, with no clear D. Trimming left V 10 bases short and J 6 bases short, with 12 bases between. The CDR3 loop spans 12 amino acids. Germline V gene sequence: CDR1 LNHDA, CDR2 SQIVND (reference sequence). The CDR3 nucleotides are TGTGCCACCGCGCCCCAGGCCGGGGAGCTGTTTTTT. Amino acids: CATAPQAGELFF.

This clone was counted many times. The V call is TRBV27, the J call TRBJ2-2; 12 nucleotides align to TRBD2. The CDR3 consists of 16 residues. CDR1 is MNHEY and CDR2 is SMNVEV in the germline V gene (reference sequence). V was clipped by 5 bases and J by 7 bases; unmatched bases: 8. DNA of the CDR3: TGTGCCAGCAGTGCTAGCGGGAGGGCCATAAGCGGGGAGCTGTTTTTT. It specifies CASSASGRAISGELFF.

This clone appeared many times. The V and J genes are TRBV6-5 and TRBJ2-3; 7 nucleotides agree with TRBD1. This CDR3 is 15 amino acids long. The J segment lost 3 bases and the V segment lost 6 bases, leaving 9 bases of the junction unmatched. CDR1 is MNHEY, CDR2 SVGAGI, per germline. The DNA of the CDR3 is TGTGCCAGCAGACCTGGGACAGCTAATACAGATACGCAGTATTTT. Translated, it gives CASRPGTANTDTQYF.

This clone was counted many times. The V and J genes are TRBV5-5 and TRBJ2-7; weak D call: TRBD1 (6 bases). Between the trimmed V and J ends, which lost 0 bases and 1 base, there was a span of 14 bases. CDR3 length: 16 residues. Germline-derived CDR1 and CDR2 are SGHKS and YYEKEE (reference sequence). The CDR3 coding sequence is TGTGCCAGCAGCTTGGGATGGATTACAGGGTCCTACGAGCAGTACTTC. This translates into CASSLGWITGSYEQYF.

This clone was recorded at least ten times. The chain is built from TRBV10-3 and TRBJ2-1, with a tentative D call TRBD2 (6 bases). The V gene lost 5 bases and the J gene lost 8 bases, with 10 bases spanning the gap. CDR1 ENHRY and CDR2 SYGVKD come from the germline V gene. The CDR3 totals 12 residues. The CDR3 region is CAISRLVDEQFF. DNA of the CDR3: TGTGCCATCAGTAGACTAGTCGATGAGCAGTTCTTC.

This clone was detected ten times or more. CDR3: CASRAPGQGANTGELFF. In DNA, the CDR3 is TGTGCCAGCAGGGCGCCGGGACAGGGGGCGAACACCGGGGAGCTGTTTTTT. This chain connects TRBV9 to TRBJ2-2; 11 nucleotides agree with TRBD1. Germline V CDR1 and CDR2: SGDLS, YYNGEE. V dropped 5 bases and J dropped 0; count of bases not matched to a gene: 6. This CDR3 has 17 residues.

The table lists this clone with many counts. This chain connects TRBV29-1 to TRBJ2-3; 13 bases map to TRBD2. The CDR3 length is 16 residues. V shed 7 bases, J shed 2 bases, and the junction held 9 bases outside the gene matches. Germline V CDR1 and CDR2: SQVTM, ANQGSEA. DNA of the CDR3: TGCAGCGGCTCGGGACTAGCGGGGTCGTTCACAGATACGCAGTATTTT. Encoded protein: CSGSGLAGSFTDTQYF.

The sample holds many counts of this clone. This chain links TRBV5-5 with TRBJ1-5, with a weak D call TRBD1 (6 bases). Germline V lookup: CDR1 SGHKS, CDR2 YYEKEE (reference sequence). There are 14 residues in the CDR3. With 4 bases removed from V and 6 bases from J, the gap between germline ends came to 14 bases. The CDR3 nucleotides read TGTGCCAGCAGCCGCACAGGGTCAGGTCAGCCCCAGCATTTT. Translating it yields CASSRTGSGQPQHF.

This clone was detected ten times or more. The V call is TRBV7-3, the J call TRBJ2-5; 11 bases agree with TRBD1. Unmatched junction bases numbered 6, after V lost 2 bases and J lost 4 bases. Germline lookup yields CDR1 SGHTA and CDR2 FQGTGA. The CDR3 has 16 amino acids. CDR3 protein: CASSLGGGTGGETQYF. The CDR3, as DNA: TGTGCCAGCAGCTTAGGGGGAGGGACAGGGGGAGAGACCCAGTACTTC.

The sample holds many counts of this clone. The chain joins TRBV19 to TRBJ2-2; weak D call: TRBD2 (6 bases). V was clipped by 10 bases and J by 3 bases, with 15 bases between them. Germline V gives CDR1 LNHDA, CDR2 SQIVND (reference sequence). This CDR3 comprises 14 residues. The CDR3 sequence: CATLRDSDTGELFF. As DNA, the CDR3 is TGTGCCACCCTCCGGGACTCCGACACCGGGGAGCTGTTTTTT.

This clone was observed many times. The CDR3 reads CASSYDTFSGGYTF. The CDR3, as DNA: TGTGCCAGCAGTTACGATACTTTTTCCGGGGGCTACACCTTC. This sequence joins TRBV6-5 and TRBJ1-2; D uncertain. Germline CDR1 is MNHEY and CDR2 is SVGAGI. V lost 2 bases, J lost 8 bases, and 15 bases lay in between. The CDR3 runs 14 residues.